Below, one T cell receptor (beta chain) is given with its context. Assignment of participants to cohorts was predicated upon participant-reported clinical history. Per the original data handling: It was from reference gene primer amplification that nucleated cell counts were estimated. Only in-frame clones appear in the TCRdb table, and some are missing; sequencing was by immunoSEQ multiplex PCR. V and J calls and clone size are as listed in that table; D and trimming were resolved from the DNA. This table has more than 200,000 clones, approximately 80% appearing once. This record comes from a study of blood T cell repertoires in COVID-19. The overall study: Samples came from the United States, Italy and Spain, spanning acute and convalescent COVID-19.

Deletions cut 5 bases from V and 2 bases from J, with 9 bases between. This CDR3 is 13 amino acids long. This clonotype was obtained from a man in his 60s who had recovered from COVID-19. J is TRBJ1-1 and V is TRBV12-3 or TRBV12-4; TRBD1 might be the D (5 bases). Source material: PBMCs or T cells enriched from blood (not recorded which). In nucleotides, the CDR3 is TGTGCCAGCAGTCGACAGAGAAACACTGAAGCTTTCTTT. Its translation: CASSRQRNTEAFF.